A selection of T cell receptor beta chains follows, all from one sample in a study of shared clonotypes between healthy human individuals. Generated by immunoSEQ multiplex PCR, the TCRdb table keeps only in-frame clones and is missing some. The top ten hold about 0.34% of the sample, which has roughly 1,600,000 clones, 98% to 99% seen once. The sample consisted of naive CD4+ T cells sorted from blood. Receptors were obtained from a young man in good health. Each CDR3 is given with its conserved first and last residue.

v_call,cdr3_aa
TRBV18,CASSPRDRASQETQYF
TRBV7-9,CASSLGLQGGDEQYF
TRBV7-8,CASSLYPREKLFF
TRBV28,CASSLYFGDEKLFF
TRBV18,CASSPANRAEAFF
TRBV14,CASSHGETQYF
TRBV7-9,CASSLAPNRGAYGYTF
TRBV7-9,CASSPISGRRSSTDTQYF
TRBV7-8,CASSLQSGNTIYF
TRBV19,CASSPLDGKNTF
TRBV28,CASSLAQGYTF
TRBV7-2,CASSFPLAGGRADTQYF
TRBV9,CASSEGTDYGYTF
TRBV5-1,CASSLGQGAENYGYTF
TRBV4-3,CASSQEHYTGELFF
TRBV30,CAWSVSTDSLFF
TRBV7-6,CASSLLAGGADTQYF
TRBV10-3,CAIKSDPDGEQFF
TRBV2,CASSETLAGRREAKNIQYF
TRBV10-2,CASSLQLPHEQFF
TRBV5-4,CASSGQGSAGELFF
TRBV5-1,CASSPPSGRFTDTQYF
TRBV6-5,CASSLLSRGHYEQYF
TRBV9,CASSVLSGSVGSTDTQYF
TRBV5-1,CASSPERGSYNEQFF
TRBV9,CASSVVDRGNTEAFF
TRBV12-2,CASRFPAACSDRVWLPESYEQYF
TRBV5-1,CASSKVIDTQYF
TRBV2,CASRPGLAGGPYEQYF
TRBV29-1,CSARTSGSPSYEQYF
TRBV19,CASSTDSSNYGYTF
TRBV7-9,CAIQGQPQLQQFF
TRBV5-4,CASSLEGPRTEAFF
TRBV7-8,CATPMAGELFF
TRBV6-1,CASSELSGGSDEQYF
TRBV11-2,CASSFLNQFTNEQFF